Shown below are 20 T cell receptor beta chains from a single sample sequenced in a study of human T cells and chemical hapten exposure. TCRdb called the RACE reads again in MiXCR, with one record for every CDR3 protein. The sample shows around 380,000 distinct CDR3 sequences, more than 4.5% of them seen only once. As to time point: patch test 1, 2 weeks after DPC sensitization. Noted treatment: therapeutic diphenylcyclopropenone sensitization with weekly scalp DPC. This sample comprised whole blood, obtained in connection with sensitization to the hapten diphenylcyclopropenone (DPC). The origin of the receptors is a woman in her fifties or sixties with alopecia areata. Some clones in this sample may be carry-over from other donors' samples.

The table lists this clonotype with many counts. V usage is TRBV5-6 and J usage is TRBJ1-3, with a possible D match to TRBD1 (5 bases). In germline, CDR1 is SGHDT, CDR2 YYEEEE. The ends were cut back, 4 bases at V and 0 bases at J, with 17 bases in the middle. CDR3 length equals 17 residues. CDR3 loop: CASSPGQGYFSGNTIYF. As DNA, the CDR3 is TGTGCCAGCAGCCCGGGCCAGGGATATTTCTCTGGAAACACCATATATTTT.

The chain has TRBV3-1 and TRBJ2-7; 7 positions match TRBD1. This CDR3 is 12 amino acids long. The germline V gene has CDR1 LGHDT and CDR2 YNNKEL (reference sequence). Unmatched junction bases numbered 2, after V lost 4 bases and J lost 5 bases. The CDR3 sequence: CASSRGQNEQYF. CDR3 DNA: TGTGCCAGCAGCCGGGGACAGAACGAGCAGTACTTC.

Ten or more counts support this clonotype. The chain carries TRBV20-1 and TRBJ1-6; D uncertain. V lost 0 bases and J lost 0, with 12 bases in between. Germline CDR1 is DFQATT and CDR2 is SNEGSKA (reference sequence). The CDR3 spans 17 residues. CDR3 amino acids: CSARDLGRSSYNSPLHF. The CDR3 DNA reads as TGCAGTGCTAGAGATCTGGGTCGGAGCTCCTATAATTCACCCCTCCACTTT.

This clonotype was detected ten times or more. As DNA, the CDR3 is TGTGCTAGTGGTCCGGGGATTAGGACTGAAGCTTTCTTT. As protein: CASGPGIRTEAFF. This chain joins TRBV12-5 and TRBJ1-1; D not certain. The germline V gene has CDR1 LGHNT and CDR2 FRNRAP. The CDR3 totals 13 residues. V was cut by 5 bases and J by 5 bases, with 12 bases left in between.

This clonotype was counted a few times. This chain uses TRBV11-2 with TRBJ2-3; 9 nucleotides agree with TRBD1. With 5 bases clipped from V and 2 bases from J, the junction kept 2 bases outside the gene matches. Germline V gives CDR1 SGHAT, CDR2 FQNNGV. The CDR3 consists of 14 residues. CDR3 DNA sequence: TGTGCCAGCAGCGGACAGGGGTACACAGATACGCAGTATTTT. This encodes CASSGQGYTDTQYF.

This clonotype showed up many times. This chain uses TRBV19 with TRBJ2-7; a weak D match, TRBD1 (6 bases). V dropped 5 bases and J dropped 3 bases, with 14 bases sitting between them. The CDR3 spans 14 residues. CDR1 LNHDA and CDR2 SQIVND come from the germline V gene (reference sequence). CDR3 amino acids: CASSPAGTFYEQYF. Written as DNA, the CDR3 is TGTGCCAGTAGTCCGGCCGGGACATTCTACGAGCAGTACTTC.

The chain combines TRBV29-1 with TRBJ2-1; 11 nucleotides line up with TRBD2. Germline-derived CDR1 and CDR2 are SQVTM and ANQGSEA. The CDR3 covers 14 residues. Trimming removed 1 base from V and 9 bases from J; junction bases left unmatched: 5. This CDR3 is CSVEVAGGGIEQFF. CDR3 bases: TGCAGCGTTGAAGTAGCGGGAGGGGGAATTGAGCAGTTCTTC.

This clonotype was detected many times. This sequence joins TRBV29-1 and TRBJ2-1; TRBD2 matches at 10 bases. CDR3 length: 19 residues. J was trimmed by 0 bases and V by 4 bases; bases with no gene match: 15. Germline-derived CDR1 and CDR2 are SQVTM and ANQGSEA. CDR3 sequence: CSVVTSPGLAVPSYNEQFF. The CDR3 bases are TGCAGCGTTGTAACCTCACCTGGACTAGCGGTACCCTCCTACAATGAGCAGTTCTTC.

A note on this clonotype: A much more abundant neighbour one base away suggests this may be a read error. This rearrangement joins TRBV21-1 to TRBJ2-5. TRBV21-1 is classified as a pseudogene. CDR3 size: 15 residues. CDR3 sequence: CARSKQIGSLETQYF. CDR3 nucleotides: TGTGCCAGAAGCAAACAAATCGGAAGCTTGGAGACCCAGTACTTC.

This chain links TRBV29-1 with TRBJ1-2, with 9 bases matching TRBD1. The CDR3 has 14 residues. Germline CDR1 and CDR2: SQVTM and ANQGSEA. Unmatched junction bases numbered 5, after V lost 4 bases and J lost 2 bases. The CDR3 protein is CSVGTGDMNYGYTF. The CDR3 coding sequence is TGCAGCGTTGGGACAGGGGACATGAACTATGGCTACACCTTC.

In its sample, this clonotype was seen many times. The chain carries TRBV12-3 or TRBV12-4 and TRBJ1-2; the match to TRBD1 covers 7 bases. The length of the CDR3 is 11 residues. V was clipped by 8 bases and J by 8 bases; unmatched bases: 5. The DNA of the CDR3 is TGTGCCAGCTCTTACAGGGGAGGCTACACCTTC. Amino acid sequence: CASSYRGGYTF.

This clonotype was seen a handful of times. This rearrangement joins TRBV5-6 to TRBJ2-3; TRBD2 is a possible D gene (5 bases). The V and J ends lost 5 bases and 6 bases respectively, with 13 bases between them. Germline V gene lookup returns CDR1 SGHDT and CDR2 YYEEEE. The CDR3 loop spans 13 amino acids. CDR3 in DNA: TGTGCCAGCAGGGGTGCAGGACTGGATACGCAGTATTTT. Its protein product is CASRGAGLDTQYF.

The table lists this clonotype with a few counts. The chain uses TRBV3-1 and TRBJ2-3, with 9 bases lining up with TRBD2. Germline trimming cut 2 bases from V and 6 bases from J; bases unmatched to any gene: 9. This CDR3 spans 16 amino acids. Germline CDR1 is LGHDT and CDR2 is YNNKEL (reference sequence). CDR3 in amino acids: CASSQISGGNLDTQYF. CDR3 nucleotide sequence: TGTGCCAGCAGCCAAATCAGCGGGGGGAATTTGGATACGCAGTATTTT.

This clonotype has ten or more counts. This rearrangement joins TRBV20-1 to TRBJ2-7, with D perhaps TRBD2 (5 bases). V lost 6 bases, J lost 2 bases, and 20 bases lay in between. Per germline, CDR1 DFQATT and CDR2 SNEGSKA (reference sequence). The length of the CDR3 is 15 residues. The CDR3 loop is CSATNLARDPYEQYF. CDR3 in DNA: TGCAGTGCCACCAATCTAGCAAGAGACCCCTACGAGCAGTACTTC.

This clonotype was counted a few times. This chain connects TRBV6-2 or TRBV6-3 to TRBJ2-1; no reliable D call. Trimming removed 9 bases from V and 3 bases from J, with 12 bases in between. From germline, CDR1 is MNHEY and CDR2 SVGEGT. CDR3 length equals 13 residues. The CDR3 spells CASLQEIYNEQFF. The CDR3 DNA is TGTGCCAGTCTGCAGGAGATCTACAATGAGCAGTTCTTC.

V and J are TRBV28 and TRBJ2-3; D call uncertain. The CDR3 has 17 amino acids. The V and J ends lost 4 bases and 0 bases respectively, with 17 bases between them. CDR1 and CDR2 from the germline V gene are MDHEN and SYDVKM. The CDR3: CASSSPAVAGSTDTQYF. CDR3 DNA sequence: TGTGCCAGCAGTTCACCGGCGGTAGCCGGAAGCACAGATACGCAGTATTTT.

The chain couples TRBV20-1 to TRBJ1-4, with a weak D call TRBD1 (6 bases). V shed 3 bases and J shed 8 bases, with 13 bases lying between them. CDR1 is DFQATT, CDR2 SNEGSKA, per germline (reference sequence). The CDR3 sequence is 13 residues long. CDR3 residues: CSARRTDFEKLFF. The CDR3 DNA sequence: TGCAGTGCTAGGAGGACAGATTTCGAAAAACTGTTTTTT.

In its sample, this clonotype was seen many times. This chain uses TRBV20-1 with TRBJ1-5, with 8 bases aligning to TRBD1. This CDR3 comprises 17 residues. Per germline, CDR1 DFQATT and CDR2 SNEGSKA (reference sequence). V shed 0 bases and J 5 bases; nucleotides not matched to a gene: 12. DNA for the CDR3: TGCAGTGCTAGAGACCAAAGGGGGCAGGGGGCGTATCAGCCCCAGCATTTT. This gives the protein CSARDQRGQGAYQPQHF.

This clonotype was counted many times. The chain has TRBV9 and TRBJ2-7; tentatively, D is TRBD2 (6 bases). The length of the CDR3 is 16 residues. V lost 0 bases to trimming and J lost 6 bases, with 19 bases between them. Looked up from germline, CDR1 is SGDLS and CDR2 is YYNGEE. The CDR3 nucleotides read TGTGCCAGCAGCGTAGTCGATGGTGGCTTCGGGGGCGAGCAGTACTTC. Encoded protein: CASSVVDGGFGGEQYF.

The gene calls are TRBV11-3 and TRBJ2-2, with 7 nucleotides matching TRBD1. Looked up from germline, CDR1 is SGHNT and CDR2 is YENEEA. The CDR3 loop spans 15 amino acids. V lost 7 bases to trimming and J lost 1 base; unmatched junction nucleotides: 6. CDR3 nucleotides: TGTGCCAGCACCGCTCGACAGGGGAACACCGGGGAGCTGTTTTTT. It is translated as CASTARQGNTGELFF.